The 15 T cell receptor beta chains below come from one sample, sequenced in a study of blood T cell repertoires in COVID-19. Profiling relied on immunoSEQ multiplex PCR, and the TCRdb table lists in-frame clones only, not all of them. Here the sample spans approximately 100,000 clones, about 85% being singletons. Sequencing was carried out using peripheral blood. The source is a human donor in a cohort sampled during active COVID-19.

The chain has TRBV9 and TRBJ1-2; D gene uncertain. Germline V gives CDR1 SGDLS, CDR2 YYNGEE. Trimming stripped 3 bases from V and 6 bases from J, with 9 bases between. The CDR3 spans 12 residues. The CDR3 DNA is TGTGCCAGCAGCGGTAGACTGGATGGCTACACCTTC. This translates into CASSGRLDGYTF. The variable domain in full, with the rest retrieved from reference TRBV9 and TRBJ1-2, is DSGVTQTPKHLITATGQRVTLRCSPRSGDLSVYWYQQSLDQGLQFLIQYYNGEERAKGNILERFSAQQFPDLHSELNLSSLELGDSALYFCASSGRLDGYTFGSGTRLTVV.

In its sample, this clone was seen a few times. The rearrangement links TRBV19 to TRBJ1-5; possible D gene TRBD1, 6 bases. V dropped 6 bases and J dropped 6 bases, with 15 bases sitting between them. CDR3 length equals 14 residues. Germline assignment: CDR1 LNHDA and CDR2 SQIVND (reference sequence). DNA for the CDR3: TGTGCCAGTAGGACAAACAGGGTGATTCAGCCCCAGCATTTT. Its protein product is CASRTNRVIQPQHF. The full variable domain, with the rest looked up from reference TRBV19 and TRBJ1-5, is DGGITQSPKYLFRKEGQNVTLSCEQNLNHDAMYWYRQDPGQGLRLIYYSQIVNDFQKGDIAEGYSVSREKKESFPLTVTSAQKNPTAFYLCASRTNRVIQPQHFGDGTRLSIL.

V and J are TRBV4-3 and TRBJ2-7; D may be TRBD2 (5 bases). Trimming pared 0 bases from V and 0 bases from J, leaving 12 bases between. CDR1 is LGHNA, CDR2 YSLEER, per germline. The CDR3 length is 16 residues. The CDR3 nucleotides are TGCGCCAGCAGCCAAGATTTGAGAGGGTACTCCTACGAGCAGTACTTC. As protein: CASSQDLRGYSYEQYF.

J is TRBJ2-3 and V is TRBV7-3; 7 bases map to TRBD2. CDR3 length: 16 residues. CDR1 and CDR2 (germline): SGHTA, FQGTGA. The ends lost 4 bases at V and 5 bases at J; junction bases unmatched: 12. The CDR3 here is CASSSGLGAGLDTQYF. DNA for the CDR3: TGTGCCAGCAGCTCAGGACTAGGGGCAGGTTTAGATACGCAGTATTTT.

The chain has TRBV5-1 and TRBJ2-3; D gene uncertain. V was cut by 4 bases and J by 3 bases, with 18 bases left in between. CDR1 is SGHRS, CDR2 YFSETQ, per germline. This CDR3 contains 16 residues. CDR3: CASSAPPGSGTDTQYF. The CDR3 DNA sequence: TGCGCCAGCAGCGCGCCTCCGGGTTCTGGGACAGATACGCAGTATTTT.

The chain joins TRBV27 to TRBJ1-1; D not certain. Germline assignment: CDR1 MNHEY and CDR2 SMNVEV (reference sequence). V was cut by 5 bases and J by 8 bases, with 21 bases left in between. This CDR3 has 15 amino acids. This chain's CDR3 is CASSPSLGPAGEAFF. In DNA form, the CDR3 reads TGTGCCAGCAGTCCTTCCCTTGGGCCCGCGGGGGAAGCTTTCTTT.

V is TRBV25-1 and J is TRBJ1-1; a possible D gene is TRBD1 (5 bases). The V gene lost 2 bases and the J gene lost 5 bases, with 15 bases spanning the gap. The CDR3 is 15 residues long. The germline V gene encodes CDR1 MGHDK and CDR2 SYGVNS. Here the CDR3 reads CASSELGAGGTEAFF. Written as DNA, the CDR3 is TGTGCCAGCAGTGAACTCGGTGCTGGGGGGACTGAAGCTTTCTTT.

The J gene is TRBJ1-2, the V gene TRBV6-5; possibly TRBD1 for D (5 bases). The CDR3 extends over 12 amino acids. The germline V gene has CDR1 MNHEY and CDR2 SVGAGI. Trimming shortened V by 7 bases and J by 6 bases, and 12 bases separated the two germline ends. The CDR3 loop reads CASIADTDGYTF. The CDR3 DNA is TGTGCCAGCATTGCGGACACTGATGGCTACACCTTC.

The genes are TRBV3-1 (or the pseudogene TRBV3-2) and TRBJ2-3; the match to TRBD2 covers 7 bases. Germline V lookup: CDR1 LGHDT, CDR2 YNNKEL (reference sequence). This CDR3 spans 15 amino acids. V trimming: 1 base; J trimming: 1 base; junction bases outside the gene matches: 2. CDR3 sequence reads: CASSQASGGTDTQYF. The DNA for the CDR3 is TGTGCCAGCAGCCAAGCTAGCGGCGGCACAGATACGCAGTATTTT.

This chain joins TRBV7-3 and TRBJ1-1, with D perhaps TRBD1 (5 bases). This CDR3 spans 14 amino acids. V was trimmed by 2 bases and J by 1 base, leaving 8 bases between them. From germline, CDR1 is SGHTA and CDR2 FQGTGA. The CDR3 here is CASSLAGENTEAFF. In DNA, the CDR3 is TGTGCCAGCAGCTTAGCGGGGGAGAACACTGAAGCTTTCTTT.

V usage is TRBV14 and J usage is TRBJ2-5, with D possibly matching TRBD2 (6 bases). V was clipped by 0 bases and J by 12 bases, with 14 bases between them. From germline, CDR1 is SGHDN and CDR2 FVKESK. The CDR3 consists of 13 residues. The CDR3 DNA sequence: TGTGCCAGCAGCCAAGATCTTTCGGGGGTTAAGTACTTC. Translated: CASSQDLSGVKYF.

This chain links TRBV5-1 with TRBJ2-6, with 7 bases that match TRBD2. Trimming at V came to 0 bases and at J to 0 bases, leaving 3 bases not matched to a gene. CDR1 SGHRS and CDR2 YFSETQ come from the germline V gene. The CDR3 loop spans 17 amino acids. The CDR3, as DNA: TGCGCCAGCAGCTTGGGGACGGGGGGCTCTGGGGCCAACGTCCTGACTTTC. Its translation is CASSLGTGGSGANVLTF.

For the CDR3, the DNA is TGTGCCAGCAGAGGGACTAGCGGTCGCACAGATACGCAGTATTTT. This gives the protein CASRGTSGRTDTQYF. The J gene is TRBJ2-3, the V gene TRBV7-9; 11 positions match TRBD2. V trimming: 6 bases; J trimming: 1 base; junction bases outside the gene matches: 3. Germline CDR1 reads SEHNR; CDR2 reads FQNEAQ (reference sequence). The length of the CDR3 is 15 residues. Using reference TRBV7-9 and TRBJ2-3 for the parts outside the CDR3, the full variable domain is DTGVSQNPRHKITKRGQNVTFRCDPISEHNRLYWYRQTLGQGPEFLTYFQNEAQLEKSRLLSDRFSAERPKGSFSTLEIQRTEQGDSAMYLCASRGTSGRTDTQYFGPGTRLTVL.

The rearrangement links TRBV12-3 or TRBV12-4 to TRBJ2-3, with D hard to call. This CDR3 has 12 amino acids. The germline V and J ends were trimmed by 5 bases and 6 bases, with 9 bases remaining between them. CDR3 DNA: TGTGCCAGCAGTCTTTATTCCGATACGCAGTATTTT. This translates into CASSLYSDTQYF.

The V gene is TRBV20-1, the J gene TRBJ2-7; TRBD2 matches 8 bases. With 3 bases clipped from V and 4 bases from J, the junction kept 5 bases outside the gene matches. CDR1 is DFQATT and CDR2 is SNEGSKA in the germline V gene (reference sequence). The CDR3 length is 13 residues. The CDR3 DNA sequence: TGCAGTGCTAGTCCGGGACTAGTTTACGAGCAGTACTTC. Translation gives CSASPGLVYEQYF.